This T cell receptor beta chain was captured in a study of T-cell reconstitution after alpha-beta-depleted transplantation in children. Library preparation (for TCRbeta) was performed with unique molecular identifiers. TCRdb passed the PCR reads through MiXCR, listing each CDR3 protein once. Seen here are about 580,000 distinct CDR3 sequences, about 23% observed once, and the top ten hold over 12%. Per germline, CDR1 DFQATT and CDR2 SNEGSKA (reference sequence). This CDR3 contains 13 residues. V was shortened by 0 bases and J by 8 bases, with 11 bases between the two germline ends. Study-level results: Among T cells one year after transplant, newly produced cells accounted for most counts and diversity. The origin of high day-60 TCRbeta diversity in some patients lay in surviving recipient T cells and thymic progenitors. Alpha-beta T cells about two months after transplant reportedly derived from several hundred expanded graft clones.

As to this clonotype: The antigen remains undetermined.

The source was PBMCs, mostly from graft donor cells, collected 360 days after TCRalphabeta/CD19-depleted stem cell transplant. The source is a boy younger than two who had a stem cell transplant for acute myeloid leukemia, so the T cells may come from the graft donor. The chain combines TRBV20-1 with TRBJ2-1; perhaps TRBD1 as D (6 bases). CDR3 in amino acids: CSARDHRADEQFF. CDR3 nucleotides: TGCAGTGCTAGAGACCACAGGGCCGATGAGCAGTTCTTC.